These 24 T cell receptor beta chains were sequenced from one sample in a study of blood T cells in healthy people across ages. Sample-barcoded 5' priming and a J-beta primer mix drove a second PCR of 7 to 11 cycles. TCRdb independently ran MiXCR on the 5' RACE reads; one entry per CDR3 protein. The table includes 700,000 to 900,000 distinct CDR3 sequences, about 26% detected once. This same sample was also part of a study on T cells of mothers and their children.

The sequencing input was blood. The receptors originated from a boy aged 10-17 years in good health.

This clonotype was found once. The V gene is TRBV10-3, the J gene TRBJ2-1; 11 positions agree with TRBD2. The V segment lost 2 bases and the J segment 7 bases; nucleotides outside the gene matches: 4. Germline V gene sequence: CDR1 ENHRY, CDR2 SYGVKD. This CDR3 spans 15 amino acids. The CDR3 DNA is TGTGCCATCAGTGAGCATAGCGGGGGGGGAAATGAGCAGTTCTTC. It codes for CAISEHSGGGNEQFF.

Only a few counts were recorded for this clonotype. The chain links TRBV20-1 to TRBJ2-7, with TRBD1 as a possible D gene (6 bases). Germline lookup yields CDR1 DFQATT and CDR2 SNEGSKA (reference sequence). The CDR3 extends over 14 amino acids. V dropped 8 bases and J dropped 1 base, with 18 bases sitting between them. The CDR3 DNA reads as TGCAGTCCCAAGTGGGCCCAGGGGTCCTACGAGCAGTACTTC. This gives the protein CSPKWAQGSYEQYF.

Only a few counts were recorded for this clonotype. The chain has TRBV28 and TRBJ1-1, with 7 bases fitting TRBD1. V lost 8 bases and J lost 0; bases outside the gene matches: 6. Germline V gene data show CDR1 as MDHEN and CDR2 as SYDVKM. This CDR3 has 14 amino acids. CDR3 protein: CASGGTEMNTEAFF. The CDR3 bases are TGTGCCAGCGGGGGGACAGAAATGAACACTGAAGCTTTCTTT.

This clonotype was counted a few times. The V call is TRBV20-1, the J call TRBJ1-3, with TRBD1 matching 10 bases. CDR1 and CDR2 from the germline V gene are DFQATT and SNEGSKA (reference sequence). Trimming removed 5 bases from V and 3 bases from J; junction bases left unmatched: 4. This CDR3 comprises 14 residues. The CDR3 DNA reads TGCAGTGCTCTAGACAGGGGGCTTGGAAACACCATATATTTT. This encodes CSALDRGLGNTIYF.

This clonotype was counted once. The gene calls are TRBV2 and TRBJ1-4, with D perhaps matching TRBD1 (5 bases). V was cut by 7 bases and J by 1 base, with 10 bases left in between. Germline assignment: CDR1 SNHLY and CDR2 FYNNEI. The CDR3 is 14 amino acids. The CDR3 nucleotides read TGTGCCAGCACTCCTAGGGGAACTAATGAAAAACTGTTTTTT. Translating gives CASTPRGTNEKLFF.

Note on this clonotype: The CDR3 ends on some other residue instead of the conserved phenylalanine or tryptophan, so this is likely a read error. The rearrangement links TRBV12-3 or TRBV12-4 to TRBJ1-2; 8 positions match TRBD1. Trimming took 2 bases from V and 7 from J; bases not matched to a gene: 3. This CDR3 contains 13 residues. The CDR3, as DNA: TGTGCCAGCAGTTTACAGGGGGCGAGTGGCTACACCCTC. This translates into CASSLQGASGYTL.

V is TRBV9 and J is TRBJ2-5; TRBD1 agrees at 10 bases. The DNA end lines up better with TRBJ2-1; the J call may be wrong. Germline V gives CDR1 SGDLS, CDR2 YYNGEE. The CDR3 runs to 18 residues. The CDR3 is CASSAQLTGQGVYNEQFF. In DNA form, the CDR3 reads TGTGCCAGCAGCGCCCAACTCACCGGACAGGGGGTGTACAATGAGCAGTTCTTC.

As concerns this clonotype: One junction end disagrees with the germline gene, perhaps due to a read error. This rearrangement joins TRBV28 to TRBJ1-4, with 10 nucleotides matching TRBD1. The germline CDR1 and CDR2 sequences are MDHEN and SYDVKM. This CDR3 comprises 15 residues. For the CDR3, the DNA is TGCGCCAGCAGCAGACAGGGGGCGAGGAATGAAAAACTGTTTTTT. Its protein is CASSRQGARNEKLFF.

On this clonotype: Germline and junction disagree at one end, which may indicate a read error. CDR3 amino acids: CASSNDRAAEAFF. In DNA form, the CDR3 reads TGTGCCAGCTCCAATGACAGGGCCGCTGAAGCCTTCTTT. The chain is built from TRBV18 and TRBJ1-1; 7 bases agree with TRBD1. Per germline, CDR1 KGHSH and CDR2 LQKENI. The CDR3 spans 13 residues.

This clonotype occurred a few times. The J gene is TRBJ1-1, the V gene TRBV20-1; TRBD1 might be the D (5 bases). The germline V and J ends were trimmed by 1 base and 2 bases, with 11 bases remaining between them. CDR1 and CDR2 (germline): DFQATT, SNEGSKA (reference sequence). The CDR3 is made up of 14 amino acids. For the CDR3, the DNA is TGCAGTGCTAGAGTTGGGGGTCCCAACACTGAAGCTTTCTTT. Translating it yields CSARVGGPNTEAFF.

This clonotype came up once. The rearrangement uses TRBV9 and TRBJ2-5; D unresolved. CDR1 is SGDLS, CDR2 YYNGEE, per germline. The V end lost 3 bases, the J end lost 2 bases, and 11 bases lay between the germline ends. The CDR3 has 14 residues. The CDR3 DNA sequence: TGTGCCAGCAGCGCCTACCCTGGGCAAGAGACCCAGTACTTC. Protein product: CASSAYPGQETQYF.

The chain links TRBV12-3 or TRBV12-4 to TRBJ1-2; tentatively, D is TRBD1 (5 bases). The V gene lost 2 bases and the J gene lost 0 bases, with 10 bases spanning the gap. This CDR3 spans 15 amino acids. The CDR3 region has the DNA TGTGCCAGCAGTTTACAAGGGGTAGCTAACTATGGCTACACCTTC. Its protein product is CASSLQGVANYGYTF.

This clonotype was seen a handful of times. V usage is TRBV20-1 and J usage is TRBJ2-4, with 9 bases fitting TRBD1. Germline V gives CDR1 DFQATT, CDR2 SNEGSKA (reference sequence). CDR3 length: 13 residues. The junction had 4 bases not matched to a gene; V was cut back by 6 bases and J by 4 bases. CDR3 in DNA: TGCAGTGCCGACGGACAGGGGAAAAACATTCAGTACTTC. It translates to CSADGQGKNIQYF.

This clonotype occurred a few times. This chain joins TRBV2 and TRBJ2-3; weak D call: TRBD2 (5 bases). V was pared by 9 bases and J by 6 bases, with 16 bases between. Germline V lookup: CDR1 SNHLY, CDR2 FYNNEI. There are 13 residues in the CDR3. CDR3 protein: CASGGELEDTQYF. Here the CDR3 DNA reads TGTGCCAGTGGTGGGGAGCTAGAGGATACGCAGTATTTT. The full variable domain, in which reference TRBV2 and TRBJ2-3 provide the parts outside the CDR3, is EPEVTQTPSHQVTQMGQEVILRCVPISNHLYFYWYRQILGQKVEFLVSFYNNEISEKSEIFDDQFSVERPDGSNFTLKIRSTKLEDSAMYFCASGGELEDTQYFGPGTRLTVL.

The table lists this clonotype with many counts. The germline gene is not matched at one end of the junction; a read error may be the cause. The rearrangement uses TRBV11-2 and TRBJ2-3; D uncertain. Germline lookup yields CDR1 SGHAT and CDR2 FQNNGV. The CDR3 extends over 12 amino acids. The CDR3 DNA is TGTGCCAGCAGCCCGGACCTTTTGCCCCCTCATTTT. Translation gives CASSPDLLPPHF. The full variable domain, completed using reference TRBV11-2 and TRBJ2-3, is EAGVAQSPRYKIIEKRQSVAFWCNPISGHATLYWYQQILGQGPKLLIQFQNNGVVDDSQLPKDRFSAERLKGVDSTLKIQPAKLEDSAVYLCASSPDLLPPHFGPGTRLTVL.

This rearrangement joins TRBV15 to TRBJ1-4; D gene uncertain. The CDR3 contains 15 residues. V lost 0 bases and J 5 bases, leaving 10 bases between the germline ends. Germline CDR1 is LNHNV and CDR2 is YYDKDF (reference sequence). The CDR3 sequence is CATSRDTSGNEKLFF. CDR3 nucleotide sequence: TGTGCCACCAGCAGAGATACGAGCGGGAATGAAAAACTGTTTTTT.

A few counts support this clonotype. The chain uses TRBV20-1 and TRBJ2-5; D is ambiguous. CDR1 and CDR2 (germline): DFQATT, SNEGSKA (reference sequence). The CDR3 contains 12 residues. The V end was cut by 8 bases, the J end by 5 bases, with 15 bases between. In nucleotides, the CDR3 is TGCAGTCCCAACCCCGGAGAGGAGACCCAGTACTTC. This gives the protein CSPNPGEETQYF.

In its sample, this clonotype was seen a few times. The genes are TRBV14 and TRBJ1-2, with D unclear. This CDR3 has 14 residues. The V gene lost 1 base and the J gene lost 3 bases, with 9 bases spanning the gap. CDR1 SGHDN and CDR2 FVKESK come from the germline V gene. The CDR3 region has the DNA TGTGCCAGCAGCCAAGTCTGGGCCCACTATGGCTACACCTTC. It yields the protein CASSQVWAHYGYTF.

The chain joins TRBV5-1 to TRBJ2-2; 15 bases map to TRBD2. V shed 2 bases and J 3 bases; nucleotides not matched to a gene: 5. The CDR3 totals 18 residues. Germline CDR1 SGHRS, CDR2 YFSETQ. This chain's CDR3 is CASSLRTSGGAHTGELFF. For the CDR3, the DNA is TGCGCCAGCAGCTTACGGACTAGCGGGGGGGCCCACACCGGGGAGCTGTTTTTT. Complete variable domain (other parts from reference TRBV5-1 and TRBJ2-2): KAGVTQTPRYLIKTRGQQVTLSCSPISGHRSVSWYQQTPGQGLQFLFEYFSETQRNKGNFPGRFSGRQFSNSRSEMNVSTLELGDSALYLCASSLRTSGGAHTGELFFGEGSRLTVL.

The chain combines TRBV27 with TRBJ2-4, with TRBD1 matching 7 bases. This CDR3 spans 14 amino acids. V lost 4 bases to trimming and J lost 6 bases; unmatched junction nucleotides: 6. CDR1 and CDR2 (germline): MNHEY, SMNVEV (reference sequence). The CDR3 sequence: CASSSRQGRNIQYF. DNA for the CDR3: TGTGCCAGCAGTTCCCGACAGGGTCGAAACATTCAGTACTTC.

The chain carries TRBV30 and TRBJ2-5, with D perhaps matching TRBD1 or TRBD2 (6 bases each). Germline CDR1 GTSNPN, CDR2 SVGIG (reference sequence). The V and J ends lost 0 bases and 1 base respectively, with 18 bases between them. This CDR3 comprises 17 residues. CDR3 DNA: TGTGCCTGGAGTGTACGGGCCTGGAGGGGGAGCCAAGAGACCCAGTACTTC. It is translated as CAWSVRAWRGSQETQYF.

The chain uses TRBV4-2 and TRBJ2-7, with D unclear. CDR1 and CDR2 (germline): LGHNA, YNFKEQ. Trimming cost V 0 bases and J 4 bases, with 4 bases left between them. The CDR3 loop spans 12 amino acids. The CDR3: CASSQDRYEQYF. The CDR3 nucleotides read TGTGCCAGCAGCCAAGATCGTTACGAGCAGTACTTC.

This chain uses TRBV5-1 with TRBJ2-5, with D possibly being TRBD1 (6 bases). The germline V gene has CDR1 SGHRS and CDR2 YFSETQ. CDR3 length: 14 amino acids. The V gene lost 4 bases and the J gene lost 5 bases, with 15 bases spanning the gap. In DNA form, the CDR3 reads TGCGCCAGCAGCCCCCAGGGGTCCCGGGAGACCCAGTACTTC. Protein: CASSPQGSRETQYF.

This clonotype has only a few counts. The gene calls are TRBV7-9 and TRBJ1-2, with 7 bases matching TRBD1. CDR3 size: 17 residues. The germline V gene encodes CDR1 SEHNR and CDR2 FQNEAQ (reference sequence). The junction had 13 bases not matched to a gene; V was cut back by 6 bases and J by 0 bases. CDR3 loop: CASRHRDSRQANYGYTF. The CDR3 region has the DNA TGTGCCAGCAGACACCGGGACAGCAGACAAGCTAACTATGGCTACACCTTC.